This T cell receptor beta chain was sequenced for a study of T cells expressing NK-cell markers. TCRdb re-called the 5' RACE reads and shows each CDR3 protein once, DNA omitted. The repertoire table contains hundreds of thousands of distinct CDR3 sequences. Germline V gene sequence: CDR1 MNHNS, CDR2 SASEGT. The CDR3 has 14 amino acids. Sequenced sample: blood T cells: a sorted CD56 or NKG2C T cell subset, CD4+ or CD8+ T cells, or bulk PBMC T cells (not recorded which). The V and J genes are TRBV6-1 and TRBJ2-7; the TCRdb call, TRBD1, lacks DNA for checking. The receptor was derived from a woman aged 18-69 years in good health. The CDR3 spells CASRDPGQGAGQYF.